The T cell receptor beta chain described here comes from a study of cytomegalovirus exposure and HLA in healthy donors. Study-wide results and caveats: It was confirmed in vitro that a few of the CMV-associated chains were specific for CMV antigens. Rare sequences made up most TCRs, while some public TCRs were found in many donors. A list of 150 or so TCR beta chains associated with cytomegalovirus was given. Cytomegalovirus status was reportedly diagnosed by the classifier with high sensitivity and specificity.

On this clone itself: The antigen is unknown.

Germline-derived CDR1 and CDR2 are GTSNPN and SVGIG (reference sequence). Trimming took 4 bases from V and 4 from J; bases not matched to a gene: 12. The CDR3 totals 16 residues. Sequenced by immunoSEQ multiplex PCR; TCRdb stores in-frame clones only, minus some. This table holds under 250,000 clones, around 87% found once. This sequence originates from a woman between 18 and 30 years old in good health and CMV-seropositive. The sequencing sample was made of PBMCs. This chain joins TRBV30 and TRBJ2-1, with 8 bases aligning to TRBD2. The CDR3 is CAWKREQMPTYNEQFF. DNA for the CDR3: TGTGCCTGGAAGCGGGAGCAGATGCCGACTTACAATGAGCAGTTCTTC.